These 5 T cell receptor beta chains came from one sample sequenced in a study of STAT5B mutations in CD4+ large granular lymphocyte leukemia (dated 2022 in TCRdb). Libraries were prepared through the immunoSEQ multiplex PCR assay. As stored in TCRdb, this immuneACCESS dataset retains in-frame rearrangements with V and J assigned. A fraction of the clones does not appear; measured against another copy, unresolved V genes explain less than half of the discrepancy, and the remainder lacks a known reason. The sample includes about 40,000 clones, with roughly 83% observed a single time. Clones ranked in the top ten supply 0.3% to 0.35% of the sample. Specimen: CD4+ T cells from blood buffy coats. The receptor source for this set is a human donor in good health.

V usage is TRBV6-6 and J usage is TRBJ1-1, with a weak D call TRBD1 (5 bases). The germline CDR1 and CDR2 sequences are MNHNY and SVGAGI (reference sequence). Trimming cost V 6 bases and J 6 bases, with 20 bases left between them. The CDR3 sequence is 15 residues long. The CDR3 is CASRRPPQRGAEAFF. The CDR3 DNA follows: TGTGCCAGCAGGCGTCCTCCACAACGGGGGGCTGAAGCTTTCTTT.

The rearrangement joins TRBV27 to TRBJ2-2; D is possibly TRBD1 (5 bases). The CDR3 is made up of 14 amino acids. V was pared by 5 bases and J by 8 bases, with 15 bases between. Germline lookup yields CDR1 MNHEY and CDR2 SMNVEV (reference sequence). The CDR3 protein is CASSTDMFGGELFF. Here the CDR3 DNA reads TGTGCCAGCAGTACGGACATGTTTGGAGGGGAGCTGTTTTTT.

CDR3 nucleotide sequence: TGCAGTGCTAGAGGCCAAGAGACCCAGTACTTC. It specifies CSARGQETQYF. The chain couples TRBV20-1 to TRBJ2-5, with no clear D. The germline V and J ends were trimmed by 1 base and 1 base, with 1 base remaining between them. Germline CDR1 is DFQATT and CDR2 is SNEGSKA (reference sequence). This CDR3 comprises 11 residues.

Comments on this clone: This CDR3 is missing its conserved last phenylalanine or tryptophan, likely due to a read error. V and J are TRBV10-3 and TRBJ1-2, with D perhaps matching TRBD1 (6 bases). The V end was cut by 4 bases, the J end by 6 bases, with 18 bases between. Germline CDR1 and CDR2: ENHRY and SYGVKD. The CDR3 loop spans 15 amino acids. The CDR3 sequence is CAISGPTTGSDGYTL. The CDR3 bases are TGTGCCATCAGTGGCCCGACCACAGGGTCTGATGGCTACACCCTC.

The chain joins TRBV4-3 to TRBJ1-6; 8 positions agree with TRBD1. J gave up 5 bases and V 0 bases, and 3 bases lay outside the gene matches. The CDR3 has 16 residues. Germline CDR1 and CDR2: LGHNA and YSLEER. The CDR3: CASSQDLGQDNSPLHF. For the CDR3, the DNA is TGCGCCAGCAGCCAAGATCTGGGACAGGATAATTCACCCCTCCACTTT.